This TCR beta chain came from a study of T cell repertoires and HLA-DP antigens (dated by TCRdb to 2016 to 2019). Broadly, across the study: Using HeLa cells transduced to present allogeneic HLA-DP, the study set up an in vitro model of CD4+ T cell alloreactivity. One alloantigen differed from self by one peptide-binding groove amino acid, whereas the other differed by ten, modelling structurally similar versus dissimilar alloantigens. The three donors were two male and one female, with ages ranging from the 18-to-29 to the 60-to-69 age band. An average DNA input of about 210 ng was used for sorted CD137+CD4+ samples, compared with about 1,300 ng for pre-culture CD4+ samples.

As regards this clone: Its target antigen remains unknown. Within one base of it there is no much larger clone, and no base qualities were kept.

The immunoSEQ multiplex PCR, with forward primers for 54 TRBV segments and reverse primers for 13 TRBJ segments, was used to amplify TCRB CDR3 regions. Pre-culture CD4+ samples were sequenced at deep resolution, targeting a few hundred thousand T cell genomes. Amplicons were sequenced on an Illumina HiSeq System, producing 87 bp reads covering the CDR3. The authors' pipeline ran thus. PCR and sequencing errors in the reads were corrected, and alignment to IMGT reference sequences was used to define CDR3 regions. Synthetic template pools were used to estimate counts of templates and unique rearrangements. Clonality was computed by subtracting Pielou's evenness from 1. Richness was estimated with the Daley-Smith estimator. Morisita's index served as the measure of repertoire overlap. A clone counted as low-abundance if it appeared in cultured samples but went undetected in the pre-culture repertoire of the same donor. The source is immuneACCESS, and TCRdb retained only in-frame sequences with V and J called. Part of the clones is not carried over; for the studies checked, unresolved V genes explain less than half of this, and the remainder is unexplained. Clonal size and the V and J genes are those of that table, whereas D and trimming came from the DNA. Recorded for this sample are over 100,000 clones; 80% to 95% of them occurred a single time. Approximately 0.25% of the sample rests with the top ten.

The CDR3 runs 15 residues from the cysteine to the phenylalanine. CDR3 DNA only is kept here, 45 bases in frame from base 1. From a lookup of the germline V gene (reference sequence), CDR1 and CDR2 are MNHEY and SMNVEV. The junction shows trimming of 3 bases on V and 1 base on J, plus 10 bases between the germline ends. Untouched CD4+ T cells were isolated from Ficoll-separated PBMC through negative selection with magnetic beads, and an average purity of approximately 98% was reached. Untouched CD4+ T cells were isolated from Ficoll-separated PBMC with magnetic beads, reaching about 98% purity with negligible CD8+ contamination. Peripheral blood mononuclear cells came from the buffy coats of three healthy blood donors. Each of the three donors was CMV seronegative. The DNeasy Blood & Tissue Kit was used to extract genomic DNA. TCRB sequencing was performed on genomic DNA from sorted CD137+CD4+ cells and pre-culture CD4+ baseline samples from each subject.

The research as a whole found: Sorted CD137+ cells showed similar clonality against both alloantigens, at 0.35 to 0.4, which was much higher than the roughly 0.038 seen in pre-culture samples. Clones undetected before culture had an average cumulative frequency of around 35% against one allele and around 48% against the other. Naive and memory CD4+ repertoires were not analysed separately. The study was limited by having only three donors, by relying on a non-physiological HeLa antigen-presenting system, and by using total CD4+ responder cells.

The TCR was taken from a woman under 30 in good health and CMV-seronegative. Sequences were obtained from CD4+ T cells from PBMCs. The rearrangement joined TRBV27 to TRBJ1-5; the D region possibly corresponds to TRBD1 (6 bases align). The DNA is as follows: TGTGCCAGCAGTTTGGGGGCAGTGAGCAATCAGCCCCAGCATTTT. Translated, it gives CASSLGAVSNQPQHF.